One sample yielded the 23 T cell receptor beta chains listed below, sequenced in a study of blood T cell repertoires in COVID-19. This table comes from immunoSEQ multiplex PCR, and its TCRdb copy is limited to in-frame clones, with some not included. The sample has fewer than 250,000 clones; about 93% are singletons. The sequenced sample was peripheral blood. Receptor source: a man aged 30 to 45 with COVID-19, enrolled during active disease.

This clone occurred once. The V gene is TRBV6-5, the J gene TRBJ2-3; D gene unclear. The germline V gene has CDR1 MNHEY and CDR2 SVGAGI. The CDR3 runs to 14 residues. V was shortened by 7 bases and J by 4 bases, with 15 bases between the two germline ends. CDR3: CASTPPGLPDTQYF. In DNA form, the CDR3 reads TGTGCCAGCACTCCGCCAGGTCTCCCAGATACGCAGTATTTT.

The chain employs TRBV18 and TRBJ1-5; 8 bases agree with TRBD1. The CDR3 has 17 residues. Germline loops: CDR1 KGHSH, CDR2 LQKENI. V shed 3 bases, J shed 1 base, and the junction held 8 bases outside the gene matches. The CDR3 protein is CASSPGTGSLSNQPQHF. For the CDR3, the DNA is TGTGCCAGCTCACCGGGGACAGGCAGTTTGAGCAATCAGCCCCAGCATTTT.

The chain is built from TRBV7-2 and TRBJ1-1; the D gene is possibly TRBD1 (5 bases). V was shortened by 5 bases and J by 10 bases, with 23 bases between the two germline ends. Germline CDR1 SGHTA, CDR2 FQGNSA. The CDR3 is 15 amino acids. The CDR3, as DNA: TGTGCCAGCAGCCCGGGAACTGGGGGGAGTCTGGGAGCTTTCTTT. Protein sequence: CASSPGTGGSLGAFF. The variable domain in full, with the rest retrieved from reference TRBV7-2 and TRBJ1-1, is GAGVSQSPSNKVTEKGKDVELRCDPISGHTALYWYRQSLGQGLEFLIYFQGNSAPDKSGLPSDRFSAERTGGSVSTLTIQRTQQEDSAVYLCASSPGTGGSLGAFFGQGTRLTVV.

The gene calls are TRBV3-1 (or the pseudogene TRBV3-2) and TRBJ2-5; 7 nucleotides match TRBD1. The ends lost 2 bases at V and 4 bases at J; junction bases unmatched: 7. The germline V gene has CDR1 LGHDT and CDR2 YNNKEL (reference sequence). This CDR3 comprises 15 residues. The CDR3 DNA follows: TGTGCCAGCAGCCAACTTAGACAGGGCAGAGAGACCCAGTACTTC. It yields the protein CASSQLRQGRETQYF.

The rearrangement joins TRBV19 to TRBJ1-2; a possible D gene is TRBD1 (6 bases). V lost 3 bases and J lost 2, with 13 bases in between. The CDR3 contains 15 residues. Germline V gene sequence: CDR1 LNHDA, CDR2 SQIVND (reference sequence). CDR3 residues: CASSMSPRGNYGYTF. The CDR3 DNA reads TGTGCCAGTAGTATGTCTCCTAGGGGGAACTATGGCTACACCTTC.

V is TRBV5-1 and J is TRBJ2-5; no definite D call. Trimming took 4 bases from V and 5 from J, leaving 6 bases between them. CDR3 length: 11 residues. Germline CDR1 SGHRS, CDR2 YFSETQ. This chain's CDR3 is CASSLRETQYF. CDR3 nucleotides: TGCGCCAGCAGCCTGAGGGAGACCCAGTACTTC.

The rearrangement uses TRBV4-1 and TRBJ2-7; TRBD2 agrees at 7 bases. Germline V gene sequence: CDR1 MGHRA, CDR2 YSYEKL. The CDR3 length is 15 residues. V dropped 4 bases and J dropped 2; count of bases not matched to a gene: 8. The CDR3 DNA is TGCGCCAGCAGCCGCCTACCGGGAGGAACCTACGAGCAGTACTTC. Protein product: CASSRLPGGTYEQYF.

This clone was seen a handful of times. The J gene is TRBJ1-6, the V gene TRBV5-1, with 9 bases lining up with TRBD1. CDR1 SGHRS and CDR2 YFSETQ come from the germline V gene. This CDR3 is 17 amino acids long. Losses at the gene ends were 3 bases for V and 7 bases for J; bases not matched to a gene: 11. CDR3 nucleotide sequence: TGCGCCAGCAGCTCTGATTTACAGGGGGCTAGGAATTCACCCCTCCACTTT. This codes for CASSSDLQGARNSPLHF.

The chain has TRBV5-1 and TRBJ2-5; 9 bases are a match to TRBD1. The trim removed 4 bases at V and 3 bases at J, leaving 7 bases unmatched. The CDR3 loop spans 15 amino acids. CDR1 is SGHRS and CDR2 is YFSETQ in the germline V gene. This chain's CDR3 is CASSRSGTGKETQYF. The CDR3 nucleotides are TGCGCCAGCAGCCGATCCGGGACAGGGAAAGAGACCCAGTACTTC.

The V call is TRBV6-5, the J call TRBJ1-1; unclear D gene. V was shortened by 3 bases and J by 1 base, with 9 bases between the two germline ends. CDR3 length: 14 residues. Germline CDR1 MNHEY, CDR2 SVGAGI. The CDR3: CASSYGSGNTEAFF. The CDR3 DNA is TGTGCCAGCAGTTATGGGTCAGGGAACACTGAAGCTTTCTTT.

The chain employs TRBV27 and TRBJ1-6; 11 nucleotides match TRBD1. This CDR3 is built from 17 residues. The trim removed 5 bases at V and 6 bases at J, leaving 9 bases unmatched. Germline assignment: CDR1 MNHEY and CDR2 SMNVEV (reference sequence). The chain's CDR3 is CASSRYGQGAGNSPLHF. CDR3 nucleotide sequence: TGTGCCAGCAGTCGCTACGGACAGGGGGCGGGTAATTCACCCCTCCACTTT.

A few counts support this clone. The DNA of the CDR3 is TGTGCCAGCAGCGGAGGACTGATGAGCTCCTACAATGAGCAGTTCTTC. Translated, it gives CASSGGLMSSYNEQFF. The chain is built from TRBV13 and TRBJ2-1, with D maybe TRBD2 (5 bases). V dropped 5 bases and J dropped 0 bases, with 14 bases sitting between them. The CDR3 runs 16 residues. Germline lookup yields CDR1 PRHDT and CDR2 FYEKMQ (reference sequence).

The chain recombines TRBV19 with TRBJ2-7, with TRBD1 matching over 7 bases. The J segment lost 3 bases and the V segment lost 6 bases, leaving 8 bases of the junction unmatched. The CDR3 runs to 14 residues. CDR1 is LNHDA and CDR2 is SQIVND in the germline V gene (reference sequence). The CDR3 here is CASRETGTFYEQYF. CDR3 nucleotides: TGTGCCAGTAGGGAGACAGGGACCTTCTACGAGCAGTACTTC.

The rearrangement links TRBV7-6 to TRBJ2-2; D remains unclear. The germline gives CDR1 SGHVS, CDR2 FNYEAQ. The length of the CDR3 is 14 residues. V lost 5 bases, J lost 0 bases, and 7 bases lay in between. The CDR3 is CASSPQTNTGELFF. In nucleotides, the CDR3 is TGTGCCAGCAGCCCACAGACGAACACCGGGGAGCTGTTTTTT.

The CDR3 nucleotides are TGCAGCGTTCCCCGGGGTAGCGGGGGCTTCCCACCGGAGACCCAGTACTTC. This translates into CSVPRGSGGFPPETQYF. The V call is TRBV29-1, the J call TRBJ2-5, with 9 bases fitting TRBD2. The germline V gene has CDR1 SQVTM and CDR2 ANQGSEA. This CDR3 is 17 amino acids long. Trimming at V came to 5 bases and at J to 5 bases, leaving 18 bases not matched to a gene.

CDR3 loop: CASSLQGAVDTEAFF. In nucleotides, the CDR3 is TGTGCCAGCAGCCTACAGGGGGCGGTGGACACTGAAGCTTTCTTT. The chain is built from TRBV2 and TRBJ1-1; 9 bases are shared with TRBD1. Trimming cost V 6 bases and J 3 bases; bases outside gene matches: 8. From germline, CDR1 is SNHLY and CDR2 FYNNEI. CDR3 length: 15 residues.

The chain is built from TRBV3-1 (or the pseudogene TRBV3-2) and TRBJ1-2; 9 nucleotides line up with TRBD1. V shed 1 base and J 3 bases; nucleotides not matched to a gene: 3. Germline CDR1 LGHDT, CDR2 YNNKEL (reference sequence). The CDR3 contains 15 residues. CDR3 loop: CASSQGDRDYYGYTF. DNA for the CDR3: TGTGCCAGCAGCCAAGGGGACAGGGACTACTATGGCTACACCTTC.

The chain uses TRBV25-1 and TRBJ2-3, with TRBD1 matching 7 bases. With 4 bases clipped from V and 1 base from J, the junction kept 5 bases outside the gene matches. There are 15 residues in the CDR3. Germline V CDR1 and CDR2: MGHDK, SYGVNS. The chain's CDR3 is CASSATGFGTDTQYF. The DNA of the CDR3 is TGTGCCAGCAGTGCGACAGGGTTCGGCACAGATACGCAGTATTTT.

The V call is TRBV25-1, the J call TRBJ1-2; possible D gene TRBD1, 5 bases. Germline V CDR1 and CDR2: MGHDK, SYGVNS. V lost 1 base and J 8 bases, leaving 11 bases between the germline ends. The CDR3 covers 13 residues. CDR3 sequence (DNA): TGTGCCAGCAGTGAATCGAGGGGAGGAGGCTACACCTTC. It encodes CASSESRGGGYTF.

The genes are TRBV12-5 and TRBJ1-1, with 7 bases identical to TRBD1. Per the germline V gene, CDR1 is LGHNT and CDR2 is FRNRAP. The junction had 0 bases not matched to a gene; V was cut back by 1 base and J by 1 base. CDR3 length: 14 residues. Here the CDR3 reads CASGLGQGNTEAFF. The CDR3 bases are TGTGCTAGTGGTTTGGGACAGGGGAACACTGAAGCTTTCTTT.

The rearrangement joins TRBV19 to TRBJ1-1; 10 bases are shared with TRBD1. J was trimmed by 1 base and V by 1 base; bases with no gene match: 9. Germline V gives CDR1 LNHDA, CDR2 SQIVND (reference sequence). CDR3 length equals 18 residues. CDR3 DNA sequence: TGTGCCAGTAGTATAGCCACCGTGGGACAGGGGAGGAACACTGAAGCTTTCTTT. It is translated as CASSIATVGQGRNTEAFF.

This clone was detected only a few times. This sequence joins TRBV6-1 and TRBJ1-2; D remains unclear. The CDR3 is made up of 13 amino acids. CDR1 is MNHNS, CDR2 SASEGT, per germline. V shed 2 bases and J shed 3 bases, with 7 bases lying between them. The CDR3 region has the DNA TGTGCCAGCAGTGAAATTACAGACTATGGCTACACCTTC. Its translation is CASSEITDYGYTF.

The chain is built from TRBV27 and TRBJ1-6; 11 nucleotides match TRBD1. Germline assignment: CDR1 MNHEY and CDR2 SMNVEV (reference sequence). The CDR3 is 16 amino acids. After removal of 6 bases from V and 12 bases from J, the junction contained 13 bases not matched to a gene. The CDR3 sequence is CASRLSGTGGGQPLHF. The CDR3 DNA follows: TGTGCCAGCAGACTATCCGGGACAGGGGGTGGCCAACCCCTCCACTTT.